The rows below give T cell receptor beta chains drawn from one sample of a study of blood T cell repertoires in COVID-19. TCRdb's table, derived via immunoSEQ multiplex PCR, lists solely in-frame clones and lacks some. The sample holds 200,000 to 250,000 clones, around 90% seen once. Input material: PBMCs or T cells enriched from blood (not recorded which). All receptors derive from a man aged 25-45 years who had recovered from COVID-19. CDR3s include the opening cysteine and the closing phenylalanine or tryptophan. A D gene is named only where the DNA matches it firmly. Some rows have no size entry. The others give once, few or many, or a class for an expanded clone.

>TRBJ1-1|NA|NA|TRBV7-9
CASSPAGEGLNTEAFF
TGTGCCAGCAGCCCTGCGGGGGAGGGCCTGAACACTGAAGCTTTCTTT
>TRBJ2-1|NA|TRBD2|TRBV29-1
CSLRGLAGEGEQFF
TGCAGCTTACGAGGACTAGCGGGAGAGGGTGAGCAGTTCTTC
>TRBJ2-7|NA|NA|TRBV6-2/TRBV6-3
CASSYWSGVYEQYF
TGTGCCAGCAGTTACTGGTCAGGGGTCTACGAGCAGTACTTC
>TRBJ1-2|once|TRBD1|TRBV3-1/TRBV3-2
CASSQERTGRGGYTF
TGTGCCAGCAGCCAGGAAAGGACAGGGCGGGGCGGCTACACCTTC
>TRBJ1-2|NA|NA|TRBV4-1
CASSQDAGEGYGYTF
TGCGCCAGCAGCCAAGATGCTGGGGAGGGCTATGGCTACACCTTC
>TRBJ2-1|NA|TRBD2|TRBV5-1
CASSLAPAGGHNEQFF
TGCGCCAGCAGCTTGGCCCCAGCGGGGGGGCACAATGAGCAGTTCTTC
>TRBJ2-2|NA|TRBD2|TRBV10-3
CAIRGTSGTFTGELFF
TGTGCCATCAGGGGGACTAGCGGGACTTTCACCGGGGAGCTGTTTTTT
>TRBJ2-5|NA|TRBD1|TRBV7-9
CASSLRQGQETQYF
TGTGCCAGCAGCCTGAGACAGGGGCAAGAGACCCAGTACTTC
>TRBJ1-2|NA|NA|TRBV10-3
CAVSWDTYGYTF
TGTGCCGTTTCCTGGGACACCTATGGCTACACCTTC
>TRBJ2-3|NA|NA|TRBV18
CASSPPVQPKLEDTQYF
TGTGCCAGCTCACCACCGGTACAGCCCAAATTGGAAGATACGCAGTATTTT
>TRBJ2-5|NA|NA|TRBV21-1
CASTNGAILEQETQYF
TGTGCCAGCACCAATGGGGCGATACTCGAACAAGAGACCCAGTACTTC
>TRBJ1-6|NA|NA|TRBV19
CASRMDRPRGSPLHF
TGTGCCAGTAGGATGGACAGACCCCGAGGTTCACCCCTCCACTTT
>TRBJ2-7|NA|TRBD1|TRBV5-4
CASSLGGQAGYEQYF
TGTGCCAGCAGCTTGGGGGGACAGGCTGGCTACGAGCAGTACTTC
>TRBJ2-7|once|NA|TRBV7-8
CASSLARLRDPSYEQYF
TGTGCCAGCAGCTTAGCGCGCTTGCGGGATCCCTCCTACGAGCAGTACTTC
>TRBJ1-2|few|NA|TRBV7-8
CASSLGLTGYTF
TGTGCCAGCAGCTTGGGACTAACTGGCTACACCTTC
>TRBJ2-1|NA|NA|TRBV2
CASSERFDYNEQFF
TGTGCCAGCAGTGAACGGTTTGATTACAATGAGCAGTTCTTC
>TRBJ2-2|NA|TRBD2|TRBV7-8
CASSFLAGGRNTGELFF
TGTGCCAGCAGCTTCCTAGCGGGGGGACGGAACACCGGGGAGCTGTTTTTT
>TRBJ1-1|NA|TRBD1|TRBV5-4
CASSSWDSYTEAFF
TGTGCCAGCAGCTCCTGGGACAGCTACACTGAAGCTTTCTTT
>TRBJ1-3|NA|NA|TRBV10-3
CAIAQGLSGNTIYF
TGTGCCATCGCCCAGGGGCTCTCTGGAAACACCATATATTTT
>TRBJ1-4|NA|NA|TRBV6-5
CASRPAVPEKLFF
TGTGCCAGCAGGCCCGCGGTTCCTGAAAAACTGTTTTTT
>TRBJ1-5|NA|NA|TRBV7-4
CASPHGYGGGSNQPQHF
TGTGCCAGCCCCCACGGATACGGGGGGGGCAGCAATCAGCCCCAGCATTTT
>TRBJ1-1|NA|NA|TRBV14
CASSPFPSGGRNTEAFF
TGTGCCAGCAGCCCGTTCCCCAGCGGGGGCCGAAACACTGAAGCTTTCTTT
>TRBJ1-3|NA|NA|TRBV11-2
CARRGPRGIDSGNTIYF
TGTGCCAGGAGAGGTCCCCGGGGGATCGACTCTGGAAACACCATATATTTT
>TRBJ2-3|NA|NA|TRBV10-3
CAISPGLSSADTQYF
TGTGCCATCAGTCCCGGACTCTCTAGCGCAGATACGCAGTATTTT
>TRBJ1-1|NA|TRBD1|TRBV6-2/TRBV6-3
CASSYGGGLTEAFF
TGTGCCAGCAGTTACGGAGGGGGCTTAACTGAAGCTTTCTTT
>TRBJ1-5|NA|NA|TRBV25-1
CASSEGGPQPQHF
TGTGCCAGCAGTGAGGGGGGGCCTCAGCCCCAGCATTTT
>TRBJ2-2|once|NA|TRBV12-3/TRBV12-4
CASSIGGAGELFF
TGTGCCAGCAGCATAGGGGGAGCCGGGGAGCTGTTTTTT
>TRBJ2-5|NA|TRBD1|TRBV27
CASSQDRGPKTQYF
TGTGCCAGCAGTCAGGACAGGGGGCCAAAGACCCAGTACTTC
>TRBJ1-2|NA|TRBD1|TRBV9
CASSVGIAGGITNYGYTF
TGTGCCAGCAGCGTAGGTATTGCAGGGGGTATTACTAACTATGGCTACACCTTC
>TRBJ2-5|few|TRBD2|TRBV7-9
CASSLGTSGGQETQYF
TGTGCCAGCAGCTTAGGGACTAGCGGGGGTCAAGAGACCCAGTACTTC
>TRBJ1-3|NA|NA|TRBV3-1/TRBV3-2
CASGLPGNTIYF
TGTGCCAGCGGACTCCCTGGAAACACCATATATTTT
>TRBJ1-2|NA|TRBD1|TRBV7-2
CASSLQGAYGYTF
TGTGCCAGCAGCTTACAGGGGGCCTATGGCTACACCTTC
>TRBJ1-1|NA|NA|TRBV5-6
CASSGGAGNTEAFF
TGTGCCAGCAGCGGAGGGGCAGGGAACACTGAAGCTTTCTTT
>TRBJ2-1|NA|TRBD2|TRBV28
CASSSAGLAGNEQFF
TGTGCCAGCAGTTCCGCTGGACTAGCGGGGAATGAGCAGTTCTTC
>TRBJ1-2|many|NA|TRBV6-5
CASSRGRGSDGYTF
TGTGCCAGCAGTCGAGGGAGAGGGAGTGATGGCTACACCTTC
>TRBJ1-1|NA|NA|TRBV29-1
CSVGQGMRAFF
TGCAGCGTCGGTCAAGGTATGCGGGCTTTCTTT
>TRBJ2-3|NA|TRBD1|TRBV5-1
CASSSGGSTDTQYF
TGCGCCAGCAGCTCAGGGGGTAGCACAGATACGCAGTATTTT
>TRBJ1-2|few|NA|TRBV12-3/TRBV12-4
CASSPSGYGYTF
TGTGCCAGCAGTCCCTCCGGTTATGGCTACACCTTC
>TRBJ2-1|NA|TRBD2|TRBV5-1
CASSSTGTSGEQFF
TGCGCCAGCAGCTCGACCGGGACTAGCGGCGAGCAGTTCTTC
>TRBJ1-2|NA|NA|TRBV9
CASSVSGEDNYGYTF
TGTGCCAGCAGCGTATCGGGAGAGGATAACTATGGCTACACCTTC
>TRBJ1-5|NA|NA|TRBV27
CASSPNPLTERGNQPQHF
TGTGCCAGCAGCCCAAATCCCCTTACAGAGAGGGGCAATCAGCCCCAGCATTTT
>TRBJ1-5|NA|TRBD1|TRBV30
CAWDRGSRQPQHF
TGTGCCTGGGACAGGGGGTCGCGTCAGCCCCAGCATTTT
>TRBJ1-2|NA|NA|TRBV28
CASSIESPRGGYTF
TGTGCCAGCAGCATAGAATCTCCCCGGGGTGGCTACACCTTC
>TRBJ2-5|NA|TRBD1|TRBV7-9
CASSSGQVRETQYF
TGTGCCAGCAGCTCTGGACAGGTCCGGGAGACCCAGTACTTC
>TRBJ2-5|NA|NA|TRBV13
CASSLVGFQGTQETQYF
TGTGCCAGCAGCTTAGTAGGTTTCCAGGGGACCCAAGAGACCCAGTACTTC
>TRBJ2-7|NA|NA|TRBV12-3/TRBV12-4
CASSLGGPYEQYF
TGTGCCAGCAGTTTGGGGGGACCCTACGAGCAGTACTTC
>TRBJ2-7|NA|NA|TRBV12-3/TRBV12-4
CASTPGGHEQYF
TGTGCCAGCACTCCCGGGGGACACGAGCAGTACTTC
>TRBJ1-1|NA|NA|TRBV11-2
CASSLLLAGNTEAFF
TGTGCCAGCAGCTTACTTTTGGCGGGGAACACTGAAGCTTTCTTT
>TRBJ1-2|once|NA|TRBV30
CAWIPGGSDYGYTF
TGTGCCTGGATCCCCGGGGGGTCCGACTATGGCTACACCTTC
>TRBJ2-3|once|NA|TRBV28
CASRSSAGAPTGTQYF
TGTGCCAGCCGGTCCAGTGCGGGGGCCCCAACGGGTACGCAGTATTTT
>TRBJ2-1|NA|NA|TRBV11-3
CASSREEGGIHNEQFF
TGTGCCAGCAGCCGCGAGGAGGGCGGGATCCACAATGAGCAGTTCTTC